One sample yielded the 11 T cell receptor beta chains listed below, sequenced in a study of post-analysis software for immune sequencing data. Findings of the study overall: Four to six TRBV segments were more frequent in patients than controls; TRBV5-6, TRBV5-1 and TRBV20-1 belonged to this group.

Prepared libraries of TCR beta cDNA carried unique molecular identifiers. Each CDR3 protein is one row after TCRdb ran MiXCR on the PCR reads. The sample lists approximately 400,000 distinct CDR3 sequences, less than 40% seen once, with 13% in the top ten. No antigen is known for these receptors. The sample consisted of blood. Receptors originate from a girl between 10 and 17 years old with multiple sclerosis.

The genes are TRBV7-9 and TRBJ2-6; 7 bases line up with TRBD1. Trimming cost V 4 bases and J 12 bases; bases outside gene matches: 9. In germline, CDR1 is SEHNR, CDR2 FQNEAQ (reference sequence). The CDR3 has 14 residues. The CDR3 sequence: CASSSKNRGFVLTF. The CDR3 bases are TGTGCCAGCAGCTCTAAGAACAGGGGTTTCGTCCTGACTTTC.

This clonotype occurred a few times. The chain employs TRBV5-5 and TRBJ2-1; either TRBD1 or TRBD2 may fit D (5 bases each). This CDR3 spans 14 amino acids. The V end was cut by 3 bases, the J end by 7 bases, with 14 bases between. Germline assignment: CDR1 SGHKS and CDR2 YYEKEE (reference sequence). CDR3 bases: TGTGCCAGCAGCTCCGGGGCGGACCTAAATGAGCAGTTCTTC. This gives the protein CASSSGADLNEQFF.

This clonotype was seen only a few times. V and J are TRBV6-5 and TRBJ2-7; TRBD1 might be the D (6 bases). This CDR3 is 13 amino acids long. Germline V lookup: CDR1 MNHEY, CDR2 SVGAGI. Trimming took 7 bases from V and 0 from J, leaving 10 bases between them. The CDR3 sequence is CASIHRDSYEQYF. CDR3 sequence (DNA): TGTGCCAGCATTCACAGGGACTCCTACGAGCAGTACTTC.

The V call is TRBV25-1, the J call TRBJ1-2, with 7 bases lining up with TRBD1. Germline V gene lookup returns CDR1 MGHDK and CDR2 SYGVNS. The CDR3 covers 15 residues. V lost 5 bases to trimming and J lost 8 bases; unmatched junction nucleotides: 14. DNA for the CDR3: TGTGCCAGCAGTACTACTGTCAGGGGGTATGAGGGCTACACCTTC. Its protein product is CASSTTVRGYEGYTF.

V and J are TRBV11-2 and TRBJ2-3; 10 bases align to TRBD1. This CDR3 is built from 15 residues. V was pared by 7 bases and J by 7 bases, with 11 bases of the junction left unmatched. The germline CDR1 and CDR2 sequences are SGHAT and FQNNGV. CDR3 DNA sequence: TGTGCCAGCAACCAACCGGGACAGGGGCGTTATACGCAGTATTTT. Translation: CASNQPGQGRYTQYF.

This clonotype was found a few times. The chain has TRBV4-3 and TRBJ2-7; D is possibly TRBD1 or TRBD2 (5 bases each). The V and J ends lost 5 bases and 0 bases respectively, with 14 bases between them. The CDR3 covers 15 residues. Per the germline V gene, CDR1 is LGHNA and CDR2 is YSLEER. The CDR3 spells CASSLTWGSSYEQYF. The CDR3 DNA reads as TGCGCCAGCAGCTTAACTTGGGGGAGCTCCTACGAGCAGTACTTC.

The V and J genes are TRBV6-7 and TRBJ1-1; TRBD1 matches 7 bases. TRBV6-7 is flagged as an ORF with uncertain function. The CDR3 has 18 residues. With V trimmed by 0 bases and J by 4 bases, 14 bases remained unmatched. CDR3 in DNA: TGTGCCAGCAGTTACTCGACGGGGACAGTTAATCTCTTCACTGAAGCTTTCTTT. Residues: CASSYSTGTVNLFTEAFF.

There are a few counts of this clonotype. The chain links TRBV12-3 or TRBV12-4 to TRBJ2-5; D unresolved. This CDR3 is built from 12 residues. V lost 5 bases and J 5 bases, leaving 9 bases between the germline ends. The CDR3, as DNA: TGTGCCAGCAGTGCAATCGGGGAGACCCAGTACTTC. This gives the protein CASSAIGETQYF.

This chain links TRBV6-5 with TRBJ1-2; 7 positions match TRBD1. The CDR3 sequence is 16 residues long. Germline V lookup: CDR1 MNHEY, CDR2 SVGAGI. After removal of 1 base from V and 2 bases from J, the junction contained 7 bases not matched to a gene. For the CDR3, the DNA is TGTGCCAGCAGTTACTTCTTCCGGGACAGAAACTATGGCTACACCTTC. Its translation is CASSYFFRDRNYGYTF.

This clonotype is a singleton in its sample. The J gene is TRBJ2-1, the V gene TRBV20-1; 11 bases line up with TRBD1. Per the germline V gene, CDR1 is DFQATT and CDR2 is SNEGSKA (reference sequence). The V gene end was trimmed by 4 bases and the J gene end by 2 bases; junction bases not matched to a gene: 4. This CDR3 contains 15 residues. The CDR3 loop reads CSAIGTGGTYNEQFF. CDR3 sequence (DNA): TGCAGTGCTATCGGGACAGGGGGTACCTACAATGAGCAGTTCTTC.

There are a few counts of this clonotype. The V and J genes are TRBV6-1 and TRBJ1-1, with a weak D call TRBD1 (5 bases). The CDR3 loop spans 14 amino acids. The V gene's germline CDR1 is MNHNS and CDR2 SASEGT. With 4 bases removed from V and 4 bases from J, the gap between germline ends came to 13 bases. The CDR3 region is CASSAWGVGTEAFF. The DNA of the CDR3 is TGTGCCAGCAGTGCGTGGGGCGTGGGCACTGAAGCTTTCTTT.